This T cell receptor (gamma chain) was identified during a study of intestinal T cells in coeliac disease (dated by TCRdb to the early 2020s). About the full investigation: In the TRG cohort, coeliac patients were much younger than controls, with a mean age of roughly 15 years compared with just under 55 years. The TCR-delta (TRD) cohort included duodenal biopsies from around eleven coeliac disease patients and around eleven non-coeliac controls. A second, larger TCR-gamma (TRG) cohort included duodenal biopsies from some 35 coeliac disease patients and 21 non-coeliac controls. General conclusions and limits of the study: Repeated CDR3 amino acid sequences could not be distinguished from PCR duplicates. Of 54 biopsies, around 51 (about 94%) were correctly classified by TRG clustering, which had a reported leave-one-out accuracy of about 87%. FFPE-derived DNA was found to be relatively degraded, and loss of a proportion of TCR sequences in each sample was likely caused by this degradation. A significant age difference was observed between coeliac and control groups, although significant classification was not yielded by an age-split analysis. In training, clustering based on TRD kmers put every one of the 22 biopsies in the right class, and the leave-one-out accuracy was reported as 91%.

Receptor libraries were prepared by multiplex PCR. The listed sequencing device is Ion Torrent PGM. The LymphoTrack kit, which has primers carrying Illumina adapters, was used to amplify TRG repertoires from approximately 210 ng of biopsy DNA. TRG amplicons were purified with AMPure XP beads, quantified on a 2100 Bioanalyzer, and pooled equimolarly. An Ion PGM instrument was used to sequence the TRG libraries. Under the source paper's analysis protocol: FastX discarded any read in which over 10% of nucleotides had a quality score below the third quartile for that patient. IMGT/HighV-QUEST was used to align the reads, assigning V, D and J genes, identifying CDR3 regions and assessing functionality. Sequences were converted to amino acids, and every sequence predicted to be non-functional was removed. The CDR3s were broken into kmers both with and without positional annotation, PCA was run on the kmer frequencies, and the samples were clustered using every one of the 1023 combinations of PCs 1-10. Classification was validated by leave-one-out cross-validation, re-optimising parameters on the remaining samples each time. Shannon diversity was calculated with the vegan R package from repeated random subsamples, each the size of the lowest read count. Via CATT, TCRdb reprocessed the public reads, and rows with identical DNA were then joined. The V and J calls, along with clone size, are taken from TCRdb and not from the paper's own processing. This sample lists under 400 gamma-chain clones; 60% were detected once. Of the sample, 31% is held by the ten largest clones.

For each case, genomic DNA was extracted from ten 5-um FFPE scrolls with the QIAamp DNA FFPE tissue kit. To test whether coeliac disease could be classified from the TCR repertoire, the study used duodenal biopsies that were formalin-fixed paraffin-embedded, fully anonymised, and surplus to diagnostic needs. From cysteine to phenylalanine, the CDR3 is 12 amino acids long. The DNA shown is the 36-base CDR3, in frame from base 1. For CDR1 and CDR2, the germline V gene lists EGSTGY and YDSYTSSV. This clone was recorded a few times. Its antigen remains undetermined. Possible read error: a much larger clone is one base away. Other DNA sequences in the same sample also yield this CDR3.

Rearrangement joined TRGV4 to TRGJ1 or TRGJ2. The sample was a duodenal biopsy. The TCR was taken from a human donor with celiac disease. The encoded CDR3 is CATWDGRYKKLF. In nucleotide form, the sequence is TGCGCCACCTGGGATGGACGCTATAAGAAACTCTTT.